Following are 23 T cell receptor beta chains from one sample sequenced in a study of T cell changes during pregnancy in multiple sclerosis. The protocol was immunoSEQ multiplex PCR, while the TCRdb copy is restricted to in-frame clones and leaves out a portion. This table holds about 89,000 clones, over 85% found once. The sequenced sample was peripheral blood, obtained after pregnancy. The receptors were gathered from a female donor in good health, enrolled as a control in a pregnancy study.

The chain uses TRBV5-1 and TRBJ2-1; D may be TRBD1 (5 bases). Trimming stripped 4 bases from V and 1 base from J, with 9 bases between. CDR3 length equals 14 residues. CDR1 is SGHRS and CDR2 is YFSETQ in the germline V gene. The CDR3 here is CASSPAGSYNEQFF. CDR3 in DNA: TGCGCCAGCAGCCCAGCAGGGTCCTACAATGAGCAGTTCTTC.

The CDR3 here is CASSSQVASHEQFF. CDR3 sequence (DNA): TGTGCCAGCAGCTCCCAAGTCGCTAGCCATGAGCAGTTCTTC. This chain uses TRBV7-8 with TRBJ2-1; tentatively, D is TRBD2 (5 bases). This CDR3 has 14 amino acids. Deletions cut 4 bases from V and 8 bases from J, with 15 bases between. Germline-derived CDR1 and CDR2 are SGHVS and FQNEAQ.

The chain is built from TRBV5-1 and TRBJ2-2; D gene ambiguous. The V and J ends lost 5 bases and 6 bases respectively, with 5 bases between them. Germline V gene lookup returns CDR1 SGHRS and CDR2 YFSETQ. The CDR3 runs 11 residues. CDR3 nucleotide sequence: TGCGCCAGCAGGGCTCCCGGGGAGCTGTTTTTT. It codes for CASRAPGELFF.

The genes are TRBV5-1 and TRBJ2-7; 7 bases are a match to TRBD2. The J segment lost 0 bases and the V segment lost 0 bases, leaving 6 bases of the junction unmatched. The CDR3 covers 16 residues. The germline V gene has CDR1 SGHRS and CDR2 YFSETQ. CDR3 sequence: CASSLEEGGPSYEQYF. The CDR3, as DNA: TGCGCCAGCAGCTTGGAGGAGGGAGGGCCCTCCTACGAGCAGTACTTC. Complete variable domain (other parts from reference TRBV5-1 and TRBJ2-7): KAGVTQTPRYLIKTRGQQVTLSCSPISGHRSVSWYQQTPGQGLQFLFEYFSETQRNKGNFPGRFSGRQFSNSRSEMNVSTLELGDSALYLCASSLEEGGPSYEQYFGPGTRLTVT.

This chain joins TRBV30 and TRBJ1-4; D is undetermined. Looked up from germline, CDR1 is GTSNPN and CDR2 is SVGIG (reference sequence). V lost 2 bases and J lost 8, with 12 bases in between. This CDR3 contains 13 residues. In nucleotides, the CDR3 is TGTGCCTGGAGTAGGGAGACACGGGAAAAACTGTTTTTT. Its translation: CAWSRETREKLFF.

J is TRBJ2-7 and V is TRBV27, with 8 positions matching TRBD2. Germline V gene lookup returns CDR1 MNHEY and CDR2 SMNVEV (reference sequence). The CDR3 sequence is 15 residues long. The V gene end was trimmed by 8 bases and the J gene end by 4 bases; junction bases not matched to a gene: 13. CDR3 DNA: TGTGCCAGCGCCACAATGGGCGGGAGGCCTTACGAGCAGTACTTC. Translated: CASATMGGRPYEQYF.

The count of this clone is one. The chain uses TRBV5-1 and TRBJ2-1; D is unresolved. Germline CDR1 and CDR2: SGHRS and YFSETQ. This CDR3 region has 15 residues. Deletions cut 0 bases from V and 4 bases from J, with 11 bases between. The chain's CDR3 is CASSLAQVSYNEQFF. The CDR3 DNA reads as TGCGCCAGCAGCTTGGCTCAAGTTAGTTACAATGAGCAGTTCTTC.

V usage is TRBV5-1 and J usage is TRBJ2-5; D might be TRBD1 (8 bases). This CDR3 comprises 14 residues. V was cut by 2 bases and J by 4 bases, with 12 bases left in between. Germline V gives CDR1 SGHRS, CDR2 YFSETQ. CDR3 protein: CASSLQGGGETQYF. The DNA for the CDR3 is TGCGCCAGCAGCTTACAGGGGGGGGGAGAGACCCAGTACTTC.

The chain employs TRBV5-1 and TRBJ1-5; D possibly corresponds to TRBD1 (5 bases). The CDR3 loop spans 15 amino acids. The V gene's germline CDR1 is SGHRS and CDR2 YFSETQ. V lost 0 bases and J lost 0, with 7 bases in between. The CDR3 protein is CASSLGDSSNQPQHF. The CDR3 region has the DNA TGCGCCAGCAGCTTGGGGGACTCTAGCAATCAGCCCCAGCATTTT.

The chain uses TRBV5-6 and TRBJ2-3; TRBD1 aligns across 8 bases. Trimming cost V 4 bases and J 4 bases; bases outside gene matches: 5. The CDR3 has 14 amino acids. Germline V gives CDR1 SGHDT, CDR2 YYEEEE. Here the CDR3 reads CASSLGQVADTQYF. In nucleotides, the CDR3 is TGTGCCAGCAGCCTGGGACAGGTTGCAGATACGCAGTATTTT.

The chain has TRBV6-4 and TRBJ1-2, with D hard to call. Trimming cost V 4 bases and J 8 bases, with 17 bases left between them. Germline CDR1 and CDR2: MRHNA and SNTAGT. This CDR3 is 14 amino acids long. The CDR3 nucleotides are TGTGCCAGCAGTGGGTCCCCCGACATGCGCGGCTACACCTTC. Its translation is CASSGSPDMRGYTF.

This chain uses TRBV15 with TRBJ2-1; D unclear. The CDR3 covers 12 residues. CDR1 LNHNV and CDR2 YYDKDF come from the germline V gene (reference sequence). V was cut by 1 base and J by 7 bases, with 5 bases left in between. CDR3 nucleotides: TGTGCCACCAGCAGAGTTGAGAATGAGCAGTTCTTC. Amino acid sequence: CATSRVENEQFF.

The chain couples TRBV15 to TRBJ1-2; no firm D call. V was clipped by 0 bases and J by 8 bases, with 13 bases between them. The germline CDR1 and CDR2 sequences are LNHNV and YYDKDF (reference sequence). The CDR3 consists of 14 residues. The CDR3 sequence: CATSRDRGEVGYTF. The CDR3 DNA sequence: TGTGCCACCAGCAGAGACAGAGGCGAGGTGGGCTACACCTTC.

This chain uses TRBV6-5 with TRBJ2-1; TRBD2 agrees at 8 bases. The CDR3 consists of 15 residues. Germline assignment: CDR1 MNHEY and CDR2 SVGAGI. V lost 0 bases, J lost 6 bases, and 4 bases stayed unmatched. The CDR3 region is CASSYSAGGLNEQFF. CDR3 nucleotides: TGTGCCAGCAGTTACTCTGCGGGAGGTCTCAATGAGCAGTTCTTC.

The V and J genes are TRBV2 and TRBJ2-1, with 11 nucleotides matching TRBD2. The CDR3 runs 16 residues. With 4 bases clipped from V and 9 bases from J, the junction kept 11 bases outside the gene matches. CDR1 and CDR2 from the germline V gene are SNHLY and FYNNEI. The CDR3: CASSGQGLAASVEQFF. CDR3 DNA sequence: TGTGCCAGCAGTGGACAGGGACTAGCGGCCTCCGTTGAGCAGTTCTTC.

This chain connects TRBV18 to TRBJ2-1; 13 nucleotides agree with TRBD2. The length of the CDR3 is 15 residues. CDR1 is KGHSH, CDR2 LQKENI, per germline. V trimming: 4 bases; J trimming: 4 bases; junction bases outside the gene matches: 1. DNA of the CDR3: TGTGCCAGCTCACGGGGACTAGCGGGATACAATGAGCAGTTCTTC. This translates into CASSRGLAGYNEQFF.

The chain employs TRBV28 and TRBJ2-1, with D unclear. There are 11 residues in the CDR3. Deletions cut 5 bases from V and 5 bases from J, with 4 bases between. Germline-derived CDR1 and CDR2 are MDHEN and SYDVKM. The DNA for the CDR3 is TGTGCCAGCAGTCTTAACAATGAGCAGTTCTTC. Translating it yields CASSLNNEQFF.

The chain joins TRBV11-2 to TRBJ2-1; D is perhaps TRBD1 (5 bases). CDR3 length: 12 residues. Trimming shortened V by 2 bases and J by 14 bases, and 13 bases separated the two germline ends. CDR1 is SGHAT and CDR2 is FQNNGV in the germline V gene. The CDR3 protein is CASSLKPGKEFF. The CDR3 DNA follows: TGTGCCAGCAGCTTAAAACCAGGGAAGGAGTTCTTC.

The chain is built from TRBV6-1 and TRBJ1-5; 7 nucleotides agree with TRBD1. This CDR3 is 14 amino acids long. V gave up 4 bases and J gave up 6 bases; unmatched junction bases: 6. Germline loops: CDR1 MNHNS, CDR2 SASEGT. DNA for the CDR3: TGTGCCAGCAGTGGACAGGGTGTAAGTCAGCCCCAGCATTTT. Translating gives CASSGQGVSQPQHF.

This clone has just one count. This chain joins TRBV6-1 and TRBJ2-3; 9 bases align to TRBD1. CDR1 is MNHNS and CDR2 is SASEGT in the germline V gene. With V trimmed by 5 bases and J by 4 bases, 7 bases remained unmatched. This CDR3 contains 15 residues. DNA for the CDR3: TGTGCCAGCAGTAAGGGACAGGGAATCCCAGATACGCAGTATTTT. It yields the protein CASSKGQGIPDTQYF.

The chain joins TRBV28 to TRBJ1-1, with 8 bases identical to TRBD1. J lost 1 base, V lost 3 bases, and 7 bases had no gene match. Per the germline V gene, CDR1 is MDHEN and CDR2 is SYDVKM. The CDR3 runs to 16 residues. The CDR3 DNA follows: TGTGCCAGCAGTTTTGTCCCCGGACAGGGGAACACTGAAGCTTTCTTT. Amino acid sequence: CASSFVPGQGNTEAFF.

This chain joins TRBV5-1 and TRBJ2-1; 14 nucleotides agree with TRBD2. Losses at the gene ends were 5 bases for V and 6 bases for J; bases not matched to a gene: 10. The germline V gene has CDR1 SGHRS and CDR2 YFSETQ. This CDR3 is built from 17 residues. The DNA of the CDR3 is TGCGCCAGCAGTCTTGTAACCGGGACTAGCGGGGGCAATGAGCAGTTCTTC. As protein: CASSLVTGTSGGNEQFF.

The chain uses TRBV28 and TRBJ2-7, with D tentatively TRBD2 (5 bases). The CDR3 length is 13 residues. Germline values: CDR1 MDHEN, CDR2 SYDVKM. With 4 bases removed from V and 4 bases from J, the gap between germline ends came to 11 bases. The CDR3 loop reads CASSSGLRYEQYF. As DNA, the CDR3 is TGTGCCAGCAGTTCGGGATTGCGATACGAGCAGTACTTC.